This is a list of T cell receptor beta chains from one sample in a study of blood T cell repertoires in COVID-19. Profiling relied on immunoSEQ multiplex PCR, and the TCRdb table lists in-frame clones only, not all of them. The repertoire consists of roughly 150,000 clones, with roughly 88% occurring once and the leading ten covering less than 4.5%. Source material: PBMCs or T cells enriched from blood (not recorded which). All receptors come from a man aged 50 or older who had recovered from COVID-19. CDR3s leave out the opening cysteine and the closing phenylalanine or tryptophan. Each record gives: J gene, V gene, CDR3 protein.

J gene: TRBJ1-1
V gene: TRBV5-1
CDR3 protein: ASTLGQGGETEAF

J gene: TRBJ2-5
V gene: TRBV18
CDR3 protein: ASSPPGRVVAESGTQY

J gene: TRBJ2-2
V gene: TRBV7-3
CDR3 protein: ASSKGANTGELF

J gene: TRBJ2-7
V gene: TRBV3-1/TRBV3-2
CDR3 protein: ASSPTKPGSYSYEQY

J gene: TRBJ1-3
V gene: TRBV7-9
CDR3 protein: ASSSDRGRGNTIY

J gene: TRBJ2-2
V gene: TRBV28
CDR3 protein: ASSLLTPGQGRPGELF

J gene: TRBJ2-1
V gene: TRBV5-1
CDR3 protein: ASSFGLANNEQF

J gene: TRBJ1-6
V gene: TRBV19
CDR3 protein: ASTTLGQSSYNSPLH

J gene: TRBJ1-2
V gene: TRBV5-1
CDR3 protein: ASSLNSRNYGYT

J gene: TRBJ1-2
V gene: TRBV5-1
CDR3 protein: ASSLGQGEGYT

J gene: TRBJ1-4
V gene: TRBV5-1
CDR3 protein: ASSKTVSTNEKLF

J gene: TRBJ2-6
V gene: TRBV14
CDR3 protein: ASSQRTAGANVLT

J gene: TRBJ1-2
V gene: TRBV6-1
CDR3 protein: ASSEAVRQGRYGYT